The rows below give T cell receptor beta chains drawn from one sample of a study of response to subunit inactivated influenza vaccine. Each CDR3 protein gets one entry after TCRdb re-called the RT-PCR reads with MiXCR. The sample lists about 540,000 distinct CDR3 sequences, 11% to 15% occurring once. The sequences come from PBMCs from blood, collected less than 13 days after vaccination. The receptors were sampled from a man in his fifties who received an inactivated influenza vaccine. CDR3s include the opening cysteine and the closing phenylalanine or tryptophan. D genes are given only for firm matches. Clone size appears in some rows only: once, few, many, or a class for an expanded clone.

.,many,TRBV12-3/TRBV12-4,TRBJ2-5,TGTGCCAGCAGTTTACGAGCGGCCTACCAAGAGACCCAGTACTTC,CASSLRAAYQETQYF
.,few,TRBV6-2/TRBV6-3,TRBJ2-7,TGTGCCAGCAGTTGGAATCAGTGGGCCGAGCAGTACTTC,CASSWNQWAEQYF
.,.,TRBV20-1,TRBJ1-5,TGCAGTGCTAGCCAGATTAGCAATCAGCCCCAGCATTTT,CSASQISNQPQHF
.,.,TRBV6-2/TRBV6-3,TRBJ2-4,TGTGCCAGCAGCCCGCCTAGGAACATTCAGTACTTC,CASSPPRNIQYF
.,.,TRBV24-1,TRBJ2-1,TGTGCCACCAGTGATAACACTAGACACAATGAGCAGTTCTTC,CATSDNTRHNEQFF
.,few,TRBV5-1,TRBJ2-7,TGCGCCAGCAGCTTGGCCAAGGGGGGCTACGAGCAGTACTTC,CASSLAKGGYEQYF
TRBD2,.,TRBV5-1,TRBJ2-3,TGCGCCAGCCAAGCGGGAGCTGGAGATACGCAGTATTTT,CASQAGAGDTQYF
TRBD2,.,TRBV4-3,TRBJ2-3,TGCGCCAGCAGCAAAGAAACCAGCGGGGGGACATTCACAGATACGCAGTATTTT,CASSKETSGGTFTDTQYF
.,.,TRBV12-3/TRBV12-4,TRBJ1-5,TGTGCCAGCAGCGTGGACGGGAATCAGCCCCAGCATTTT,CASSVDGNQPQHF
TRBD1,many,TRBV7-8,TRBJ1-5,TGTGCCAGCAGCCCTCGATTTACACAGGGGCCGGGCAATCAGCCCCAGCATTTT,CASSPRFTQGPGNQPQHF
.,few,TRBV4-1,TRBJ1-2,TGCGCCAGCAGCCAAGGAGGGTGGGGGTTGTCTGGCTACACCTTC,CASSQGGWGLSGYTF
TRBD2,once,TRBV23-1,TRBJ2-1,TGCGCCAGCCCCGAGGGCGGGGGGGTATACAATGAGCAGTTCTTC,CASPEGGGVYNEQFF
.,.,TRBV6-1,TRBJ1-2,TGTGCCAGCAGTCAGCCCACAGGGAAAAGTGGCTACACCTTC,CASSQPTGKSGYTF
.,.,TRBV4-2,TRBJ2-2,TGTGCCAGCAGCCAAGAGGTCGCAGGGAGCAGTGGGAACACCGGGGAGCTGTTTTTT,CASSQEVAGSSGNTGELFF
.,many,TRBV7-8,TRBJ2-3,TGTGCCAGCAGCTTAGCGCCGGGATGGGCAGATACGCAGTATTTT,CASSLAPGWADTQYF
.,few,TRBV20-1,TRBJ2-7,TGCAGTGCTAGGGCCGGGGAGAGCTCCTACGAGCAGTACTTC,CSARAGESSYEQYF
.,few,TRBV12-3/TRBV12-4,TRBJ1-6,TGTGCCAGCAAGGGGGTGAATTCACCCCTCCACTTT,CASKGVNSPLHF
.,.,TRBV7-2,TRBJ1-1,TGTGCCAGCAGCTCCCACGCCATCCCCACTGAAGCTTTCTTT,CASSSHAIPTEAFF
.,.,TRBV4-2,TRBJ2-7,TGTGCCAGCAGCCAAGGCGGTACTAGTCCGTACGAGCAGTACTTC,CASSQGGTSPYEQYF
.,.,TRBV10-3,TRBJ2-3,TGTGCCATTTCGGTCACAGATACGCAGTATTTT,CAISVTDTQYF
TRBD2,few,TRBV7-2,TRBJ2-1,TGTGCCAGCAGCATATTTACTAGCGGCGTGGGGAATGAGCAGTTCTTC,CASSIFTSGVGNEQFF
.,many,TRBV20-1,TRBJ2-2,TGCAGTGCTAGACGAGGTTTGATCACCGGGGAGCTGTTTTTT,CSARRGLITGELFF
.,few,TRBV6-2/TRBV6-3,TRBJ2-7,TGTGCCAGCAGTTACTCCGCCAGGGACAACTCCTACGAGCAGTACTTC,CASSYSARDNSYEQYF
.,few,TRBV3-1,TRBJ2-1,TGTGCCAGCAGCCAAGATTTGAGGGGTGAGCAGTTCTTC,CASSQDLRGEQFF
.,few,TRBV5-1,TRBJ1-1,TGCGCCAGCTCCCCCCGTGACAGCCATCAAAATGAAGCTTTCTTT,CASSPRDSHQNEAFF
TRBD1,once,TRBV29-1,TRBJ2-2,TGCAGCGTGGAATCCGGGACAGAGAACACCGGGGAGCTGTTTTTT,CSVESGTENTGELFF
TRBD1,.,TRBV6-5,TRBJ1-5,TGTGCCAGCAGTTCCTACTACAGGGGGGATCAGCCCCAGCATTTT,CASSSYYRGDQPQHF
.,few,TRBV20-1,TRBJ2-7,TGCAGTGCTAGTCGACTAACGACCTACGAGCAGTACTTC,CSASRLTTYEQYF
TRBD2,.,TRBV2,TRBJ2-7,TGTGCCAGCAGTGAAGGTCTAGCGGGATCCGAGCAGTACTTC,CASSEGLAGSEQYF
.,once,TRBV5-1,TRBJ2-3,TGCGCCAGCAGCTGGACGGGCGGGGTTAGCACAGATACGCAGTATTTT,CASSWTGGVSTDTQYF
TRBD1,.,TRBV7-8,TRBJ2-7,TGTGCCAGCAGCTACGGACAGGGGGAAGGAACCTACGAGCAGTACTTC,CASSYGQGEGTYEQYF
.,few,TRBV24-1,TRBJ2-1,TGTGCCACCAGTGCCCCAGGTACCCCCCACAAGGATGAGCAGTTCTTC,CATSAPGTPHKDEQFF